This TCR beta chain was identified in a study of blood T cell repertoires in COVID-19. In germline, CDR1 is SGHNT, CDR2 YYREEE (reference sequence). Trimming left V 0 bases short and J 6 bases short, with 15 bases between. The CDR3 is made up of 15 amino acids. Here immunoSEQ multiplex PCR was the method, and the copy in TCRdb shows in-frame clones only, minus some. The table shows about 400,000 clones, with about 88% occurring only once. The chain has TRBV5-4 and TRBJ1-1; a weak D match, TRBD1 (6 bases). Material: PBMCs or T cells enriched from blood (not recorded which). The sequence was collected from a woman under 40 who had recovered from COVID-19. CDR3 bases: TGTGCCAGCAGCTTGGCCTCGAACAGGGTCGCTGAAGCTTTCTTT. Encoded protein: CASSLASNRVAEAFF.